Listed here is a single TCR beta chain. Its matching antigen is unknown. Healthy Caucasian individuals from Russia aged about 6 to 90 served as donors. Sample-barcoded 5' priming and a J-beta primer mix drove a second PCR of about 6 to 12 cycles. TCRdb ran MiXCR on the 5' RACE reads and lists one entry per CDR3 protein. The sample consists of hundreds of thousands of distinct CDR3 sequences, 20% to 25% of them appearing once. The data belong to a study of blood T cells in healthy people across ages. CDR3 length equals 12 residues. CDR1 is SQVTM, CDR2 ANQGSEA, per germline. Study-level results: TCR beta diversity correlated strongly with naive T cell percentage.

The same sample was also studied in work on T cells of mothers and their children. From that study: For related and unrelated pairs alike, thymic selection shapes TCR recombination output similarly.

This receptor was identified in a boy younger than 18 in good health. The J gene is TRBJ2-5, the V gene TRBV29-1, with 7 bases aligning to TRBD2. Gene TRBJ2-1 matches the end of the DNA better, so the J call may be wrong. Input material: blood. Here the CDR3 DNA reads TGCAGCTCCCGGGGAGGGTTTGATGAGCAGTTCTTC. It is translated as CSSRGGFDEQFF.